This T cell receptor (beta chain) was observed in a study of spatial heterogeneity in lung cancer. As for the study in general: Raw-read counts averaged over ten per unique TCR and UMI combination. General study findings and limits: More often at tumor resection than at routine follow-up, ubiquitous expanded tumor TCRs were detected in the blood.

Time point denoted: blood at routine non-recurrence follow-up after resection. Without sorting, whole RNA was sequenced from tumor, nontumor lung or frozen PBMC. The V gene lost 6 bases and the J gene lost 1 base, with 9 bases spanning the gap. The germline V gene encodes CDR1 WNHNN and CDR2 SYGVQD (reference sequence). This CDR3 comprises 13 residues. As for this clonotype: Its antigen is currently unknown.

TCRdb processed the 5' RACE reads anew with MiXCR; each CDR3 protein has one entry. The sample lists 51,000 or so distinct CDR3 sequences; about 7.4% were seen once. This sample comprised PBMCs, obtained at follow-up. V is TRBV10-1 and J is TRBJ1-1; possibly TRBD1 for D (5 bases). The sequence was obtained from a female donor with early-stage non-small cell lung cancer. The DNA for the CDR3 is TGCGCCAGCAGAATGACAGAGAACACTGAAGCTTTCTTT. Its translation is CASRMTENTEAFF.